This T cell receptor beta chain comes out of a study of T-cell memory formation after mild COVID-19. Study-level background: Clusters were largely donor specific. Points from the study as a whole: Whether day 37 second-wave clones are SARS-CoV-2-specific was not confirmed. Clones that contracted from day 15 to 85 had balanced CD4/CD8; later expanders were CD4+ biased. Pre-infection memory harbored some responding clones, suggesting cross-reactive memory joined.

About this clonotype itself: Its antigen is currently unknown.

TCRdb passed the 5' RACE reads through MiXCR, listing each CDR3 protein once. The sample carries hundreds of thousands of distinct CDR3 sequences, around 15% recorded once. This CDR3 comprises 14 residues. Germline V gene lookup returns CDR1 LGHNA and CDR2 YNFKEQ. The V and J ends lost 1 base and 3 bases respectively, with 9 bases between them. The sequence came from a man in his late teens or twenties who had mild COVID-19 (a few samples of this study predate the infection). Cell type and time point are not known. Sequencing was performed on PBMCs or a T cell subset sorted from them (not recorded which). V usage is TRBV4-2 and J usage is TRBJ1-2; a possible D gene is TRBD1 (6 bases). The CDR3 sequence is CASSQVGQHYGYTF. CDR3 bases: TGTGCCAGCAGCCAAGTCGGACAGCACTATGGCTACACCTTC.